Shown below are 16 T cell receptor beta chains from a single sample sequenced in a study of shared clonotypes between healthy human individuals. Produced via immunoSEQ multiplex PCR; TCRdb's table is partial and in-frame only. The sample carries millions of clones, approximately 94% recorded once. Terminally differentiated effector memory CD45RA+ cells were excluded from the naive CD8 cells, which were CD45RO-negative and positively selected for CCR7. Sequencing used naive CD8+ T cells from PBMCs. These receptors all stem from a man between 18 and 29 years old in good health. Some clones in this sample may be carry-over from other donors' samples.

Comments on this clone: Additional DNA sequences in this sample encode the identical CDR3. This rearrangement joins TRBV9 to TRBJ1-2, with D perhaps TRBD1 (5 bases). The CDR3 has 12 amino acids. Deletions cut 0 bases from V and 6 bases from J, with 6 bases between. CDR1 is SGDLS, CDR2 YYNGEE, per germline. The chain's CDR3 is CASSVGGNGYTF. The DNA for the CDR3 is TGTGCCAGCAGCGTAGGGGGCAATGGCTACACCTTC.

This clone was seen just once. The V call is TRBV6-1, the J call TRBJ2-7; a possible D gene is TRBD2 (5 bases). Germline V gene data show CDR1 as MNHNS and CDR2 as SASEGT. Trimming left V 4 bases short and J 0 bases short, with 7 bases between. The CDR3 contains 13 residues. CDR3 loop: CASSVRGSYEQYF. The CDR3 DNA reads as TGTGCCAGCAGTGTTCGGGGCTCCTACGAGCAGTACTTC.

This chain uses TRBV5-1 with TRBJ2-1; 12 nucleotides match TRBD2. V trimming: 0 bases; J trimming: 8 bases; junction bases outside the gene matches: 6. This CDR3 is built from 16 residues. Germline V gene sequence: CDR1 SGHRS, CDR2 YFSETQ. CDR3 protein: CASSLEGTSGRDEQFF. The CDR3 bases are TGCGCCAGCAGCTTGGAAGGGACTAGCGGGCGGGATGAGCAGTTCTTC.

The chain joins TRBV18 to TRBJ2-2; 8 bases line up with TRBD1. Germline CDR1 reads KGHSH; CDR2 reads LQKENI. This CDR3 is built from 17 residues. Germline trimming cut 0 bases from V and 4 bases from J; bases unmatched to any gene: 7. The CDR3 DNA follows: TGTGCCAGCTCACCACCGTGGCAGGGGGCTATCACCGGGGAGCTGTTTTTT. It yields the protein CASSPPWQGAITGELFF.

The rearrangement joins TRBV4-1 to TRBJ2-7; tentative D call: TRBD2 (5 bases). Germline V gives CDR1 MGHRA, CDR2 YSYEKL. The CDR3 loop spans 14 amino acids. V lost 4 bases and J 5 bases, leaving 15 bases between the germline ends. In DNA form, the CDR3 reads TGCGCCAGCAGCCCTCTCTACGGGAATAACGAGCAGTACTTC. This encodes CASSPLYGNNEQYF.

V and J are TRBV9 and TRBJ2-1; D call uncertain. Germline CDR1 reads SGDLS; CDR2 reads YYNGEE. Trimming left V 0 bases short and J 5 bases short, with 9 bases between. The CDR3 is 14 amino acids. CDR3 bases: TGTGCCAGCAGCGTAGGTACTTGGGACAATGAGCAGTTCTTC. Amino acids: CASSVGTWDNEQFF.

The V gene is TRBV28, the J gene TRBJ1-1; D unresolved. The CDR3 extends over 14 amino acids. Trimming took off 5 bases at V and 0 bases at J, with 10 bases between the two ends. Germline V gives CDR1 MDHEN, CDR2 SYDVKM. CDR3 coding DNA: TGTGCCAGCAGTGATAGATGGATGAACACTGAAGCTTTCTTT. Protein: CASSDRWMNTEAFF.

The chain carries TRBV7-3 and TRBJ2-1, with D possibly being TRBD2 (5 bases). V was shortened by 4 bases and J by 5 bases, with 18 bases between the two germline ends. The CDR3 runs to 16 residues. Germline CDR1 SGHTA, CDR2 FQGTGA. CDR3 in amino acids: CASSYYEKEENNEQFF. The CDR3 nucleotides are TGTGCCAGCAGCTACTATGAAAAGGAGGAGAACAATGAGCAGTTCTTC.

The genes are TRBV19 and TRBJ1-1; D call uncertain. CDR3 length equals 15 residues. Deletions cut 3 bases from V and 3 bases from J, with 14 bases between. From germline, CDR1 is LNHDA and CDR2 SQIVND (reference sequence). As DNA, the CDR3 is TGTGCCAGTAGTATGTTGAAACCCCCCGACACTGAAGCTTTCTTT. It is translated as CASSMLKPPDTEAFF.

This sequence joins TRBV4-3 and TRBJ2-3; D is ambiguous. The germline CDR1 and CDR2 sequences are LGHNA and YSLEER. V lost 1 base to trimming and J lost 5 bases, with 7 bases between them. The CDR3 has 13 residues. The CDR3 nucleotides read TGCGCCAGCAGCCAAGTAACAGTAGATACGCAGTATTTT. Its protein product is CASSQVTVDTQYF.

The J gene is TRBJ2-1, the V gene TRBV19, with D possibly being TRBD2 (5 bases). The CDR3 consists of 15 residues. Trimming stripped 7 bases from V and 1 base from J, with 14 bases between. Germline V CDR1 and CDR2: LNHDA, SQIVND (reference sequence). The DNA of the CDR3 is TGTGCCAGTAACCCCAGGACTCGGTCCTACAATGAGCAGTTCTTC. Encoded protein: CASNPRTRSYNEQFF.

This chain connects TRBV30 to TRBJ2-3; D may be TRBD2 (7 bases). Germline V gene lookup returns CDR1 GTSNPN and CDR2 SVGIG (reference sequence). The CDR3 sequence is 14 residues long. Trimming cost V 1 base and J 6 bases, with 14 bases left between them. The CDR3 protein is CAWSAVGRGDTQYF. In nucleotides, the CDR3 is TGTGCCTGGAGTGCGGTAGGGAGGGGGGATACGCAGTATTTT.

The chain links TRBV27 to TRBJ2-7; TRBD1 agrees at 7 bases. V lost 5 bases and J lost 3; bases outside the gene matches: 13. Looked up from germline, CDR1 is MNHEY and CDR2 is SMNVEV (reference sequence). The CDR3 extends over 16 amino acids. CDR3 coding DNA: TGTGCCAGCAGTCAAAGTCAGGGGGTTTTTCTCTACGAGCAGTACTTC. Translated: CASSQSQGVFLYEQYF.

This sequence joins TRBV5-6 and TRBJ2-2; 12 positions match TRBD2. V was pared by 4 bases and J by 4 bases, with 5 bases of the junction left unmatched. The CDR3 has 16 residues. Germline V gives CDR1 SGHDT, CDR2 YYEEEE. The CDR3 sequence: CASSTSGRITTGELFF. The CDR3 DNA reads TGTGCCAGCAGCACTAGCGGGAGGATAACCACCGGGGAGCTGTTTTTT.

The chain is built from TRBV28 and TRBJ2-1; 7 bases map to TRBD2. The V and J ends lost 11 bases and 4 bases, in that order; junction bases with no gene match: 8. The CDR3 consists of 13 residues. Germline V lookup: CDR1 MDHEN, CDR2 SYDVKM. CDR3 amino acids: CAVASGVYNEQFF. The CDR3 nucleotides are TGTGCCGTGGCTAGCGGAGTTTACAATGAGCAGTTCTTC.

The chain carries TRBV14 and TRBJ1-1; 9 bases fit TRBD1. CDR3 length equals 15 residues. Germline CDR1 is SGHDN and CDR2 is FVKESK. V lost 3 bases, J lost 3 bases, and 5 bases stayed unmatched. Here the CDR3 reads CASSHWDREDTEAFF. In DNA, the CDR3 is TGTGCCAGCAGCCATTGGGACAGGGAGGACACTGAAGCTTTCTTT. Based on the CDR3 plus reference TRBV14 and TRBJ1-1, the full variable domain is EAGVTQFPSHSVIEKGQTVTLRCDPISGHDNLYWYRRVMGKEIKFLLHFVKESKQDESGMPNNRFLAERTGGTYSTLKVQPAELEDSGVYFCASSHWDREDTEAFFGQGTRLTVV.